Reported below is one T cell receptor beta chain. Germline V gives CDR1 MNHEY, CDR2 SMNVEV (reference sequence). The CDR3 covers 16 residues. Trimming removed 0 bases at V and 6 bases at J, with 15 bases between. The sample comes from a study of T cell changes during pregnancy in multiple sclerosis. Repertoires were generated with immunoSEQ multiplex PCR, while TCRdb's copy carries only in-frame clones and drops some. The repertoire holds 15,000 to 20,000 clones, with roughly 90% as singletons. The material sequenced was CD8+ T cells from peripheral blood mononuclear cells, taken after pregnancy. The sequence came from a female donor in good health, enrolled as a control in a pregnancy study. The chain employs TRBV27 and TRBJ2-1; perhaps TRBD1 as D (5 bases). CDR3 protein: CASSLSYPGASNEQFF. The CDR3 DNA reads TGTGCCAGCAGTTTATCGTACCCTGGGGCTTCCAATGAGCAGTTCTTC.